This is a list of T cell receptor beta chains from one sample in a study of graft-versus-host responses after intestinal transplantation. Which antigens these TCRs recognize remains unknown. Assay: immunoSEQ multiplex PCR; the TCRdb copy retains only in-frame clones and omits some. Of more than 100,000 clones detected, 85% to 95% appear once; the ten largest clones hold 0.095% to 0.15%. This specimen was unstimulated CD4+ T cells sorted from spleen or lymph node cells, taken before intestinal transplant. These receptors were obtained from a human donor who received an intestinal transplant. The CDR3 runs from the conserved cysteine through the conserved F or W. D genes are given only for firm matches.

D gene	V gene	J gene	CDR3 protein	CDR3 DNA
NA	TRBV19	TRBJ2-1	CASSIRLAPPYNEQFF	TGTGCCAGTAGTATAAGGCTAGCCCCACCCTACAATGAGCAGTTCTTC
TRBD1	TRBV18	TRBJ1-5	CASSSQGADQPQHF	TGTGCCAGCTCCTCACAGGGGGCCGATCAGCCCCAGCATTTT
NA	TRBV7-8	TRBJ2-1	CASSLWAYSLTYNEQFF	TGTGCCAGCAGCTTATGGGCCTACAGTCTAACTTACAATGAGCAGTTCTTC
NA	TRBV10-3	TRBJ2-7	CAISAESYEQYF	TGTGCCATCAGTGCCGAGTCCTACGAGCAGTACTTC
TRBD1	TRBV28	TRBJ2-2	CASSFIGQGFTGELFF	TGTGCCAGCAGTTTTATAGGACAGGGTTTCACCGGGGAGCTGTTTTTT
NA	TRBV19	TRBJ1-5	CASSIDPGWNQPQHF	TGTGCCAGTAGTATAGACCCAGGGTGGAATCAGCCCCAGCATTTT
NA	TRBV18	TRBJ2-5	CASSPPASRETQYF	TGTGCCAGCTCACCACCGGCTAGTAGAGAGACCCAGTACTTC
NA	TRBV28	TRBJ2-3	CASSLGPDTQYF	TGTGCCAGCAGTTTAGGCCCAGATACGCAGTATTTT
NA	TRBV19	TRBJ1-1	CASRVQDSMNTEAFF	TGTGCCAGTAGAGTCCAGGACTCTATGAACACTGAAGCTTTCTTT
NA	TRBV10-3	TRBJ2-3	CAISEQLRGTSTDTQYF	TGTGCCATCAGTGAACAATTGAGAGGGACTAGCACAGATACGCAGTATTTT
TRBD2	TRBV9	TRBJ2-5	CASSVGVAGGGETQYF	TGTGCCAGCAGCGTAGGAGTAGCGGGAGGCGGGGAGACCCAGTACTTC
TRBD1	TRBV5-1	TRBJ2-3	CASSTTTGGGADTQYF	TGCGCCAGCAGCACCACAACAGGGGGCGGGGCAGATACGCAGTATTTT
TRBD2	TRBV7-9	TRBJ2-1	CASSLEGTSGYNEQFF	TGTGCCAGCAGCTTAGAGGGGACTAGCGGGTACAATGAGCAGTTCTTC
NA	TRBV5-1	TRBJ2-2	CASSLLGQPGELFF	TGCGCCAGCAGCCTTTTAGGACAGCCCGGGGAGCTGTTTTTT